Below, 10 T cell receptor beta chains from the same sample are listed, as sequenced in a study of shared clonotypes between healthy human individuals. Measured with immunoSEQ multiplex PCR; TCRdb has only the in-frame clones, and not every one. The sample lists about half a million clones, approximately 80% seen once, with about 11% in the top ten. Sequencing was done on a sample of PBMCs. The receptors were sampled from a woman in her thirties or forties in good health. Some clones in this sample may be carry-over from other donors' samples.

The chain links TRBV7-2 to TRBJ1-1; D perhaps matches TRBD1 (5 bases). V was cut by 1 base and J by 5 bases, with 14 bases left in between. Germline V CDR1 and CDR2: SGHTA, FQGNSA. The CDR3 totals 15 residues. This CDR3 is CASSLVGRAGTEAFF. The CDR3 region has the DNA TGTGCCAGCAGCTTAGTGGGCAGGGCGGGGACTGAAGCTTTCTTT.

V is TRBV19 and J is TRBJ1-4; D gene uncertain. This CDR3 contains 14 residues. Trimming pared 5 bases from V and 7 bases from J, leaving 14 bases between. The germline CDR1 and CDR2 sequences are LNHDA and SQIVND (reference sequence). The CDR3 region has the DNA TGTGCCAGTAGTCCGCAGGTCGTTTCTGAAAAACTGTTTTTT. Its protein product is CASSPQVVSEKLFF. Looking up the rest from reference TRBV19 and TRBJ1-4 gives the full variable domain: DGGITQSPKYLFRKEGQNVTLSCEQNLNHDAMYWYRQDPGQGLRLIYYSQIVNDFQKGDIAEGYSVSREKKESFPLTVTSAQKNPTAFYLCASSPQVVSEKLFFGSGTQLSVL.

The chain employs TRBV5-3 and TRBJ2-2; D is unresolved. TRBV5-3 is flagged as an ORF with uncertain function. This CDR3 contains 12 residues. V was clipped by 7 bases and J by 5 bases, with 9 bases between them. The CDR3: CAREQPTGELFF. CDR3 sequence (DNA): TGTGCCAGAGAACAGCCAACCGGGGAGCTGTTTTTT.

The rearrangement joins TRBV4-3 to TRBJ1-4, with TRBD1 matching over 7 bases. The CDR3 contains 16 residues. Looked up from germline, CDR1 is LGHNA and CDR2 is YSLEER. J gave up 4 bases and V 0 bases, and 5 bases lay outside the gene matches. CDR3 in DNA: TGCGCCAGCAGCCAAGAGCGGGCAGGGGGTAATGAAAAACTGTTTTTT. Translating it yields CASSQERAGGNEKLFF.

Only a few counts were recorded for this clone. The chain couples TRBV4-2 to TRBJ2-6; D is perhaps TRBD1 (6 bases). The germline gives CDR1 LGHNA, CDR2 YNFKEQ. V lost 1 base and J 1 base, leaving 8 bases between the germline ends. The CDR3 contains 16 residues. The CDR3 DNA reads as TGTGCCAGCAGCCAAGGTACAGGGTCTGGGGCCAACGTCCTGACTTTC. This sequence encodes CASSQGTGSGANVLTF.

This rearrangement joins TRBV6-1 to TRBJ2-3; D is perhaps TRBD1 (6 bases). Deletions cut 7 bases from V and 3 bases from J, with 14 bases between. Germline lookup yields CDR1 MNHNS and CDR2 SASEGT. The CDR3 contains 14 residues. The CDR3 bases are TGTGCCAGCACTTTAGGGGGTTCGACAGATACGCAGTATTTT. Translation: CASTLGGSTDTQYF.

As concerns this clone: This sequence is one base from a far larger clone and is likely a read error. Additional DNA sequences in this sample encode the identical CDR3. CDR3 in amino acids: CASSLAVAGIYEQYF. The CDR3, as DNA: TGTGCCAGCAGCTTAGCCGTAGCGGGGATCTACGAGCAATACTTC. The chain is built from TRBV7-2 and TRBJ2-7; 8 bases map to TRBD2. The CDR3 has 15 residues. CDR1 SGHTA and CDR2 FQGNSA come from the germline V gene.

V usage is TRBV10-3 and J usage is TRBJ2-7; 9 bases match TRBD2. CDR3 length: 14 residues. With V trimmed by 10 bases and J by 3 bases, 10 bases remained unmatched. From germline, CDR1 is ENHRY and CDR2 SYGVKD. The CDR3 nucleotides are TGTGCCACCCACGCAGGGACTAGCAGCTACGAGCAGTACTTC. It yields the protein CATHAGTSSYEQYF.

The chain carries TRBV15 and TRBJ2-7; 7 nucleotides align to TRBD2. V shed 5 bases and J 5 bases; nucleotides not matched to a gene: 6. Germline CDR1 and CDR2: LNHNV and YYDKDF (reference sequence). This CDR3 is 13 amino acids long. DNA for the CDR3: TGTGCCACCAGCTTCCGTCGGGGGGACGAGCAGTACTTC. Amino acid sequence: CATSFRRGDEQYF.

In the case of this clone: The same CDR3 arises from other DNA sequences in this sample as well. The rearrangement joins TRBV4-3 to TRBJ2-5; a weak D match, TRBD1 (5 bases). TRBJ2-7 explains the end of the DNA better; the J call may be wrong. CDR1 and CDR2 from the germline V gene are LGHNA and YSLEER. The CDR3 sequence is 13 residues long. CDR3 residues: CASSQGTGYEQYF. CDR3 coding DNA: TGCGCCAGCAGCCAAGGCACAGGCTACGAGCAGTACTTC.